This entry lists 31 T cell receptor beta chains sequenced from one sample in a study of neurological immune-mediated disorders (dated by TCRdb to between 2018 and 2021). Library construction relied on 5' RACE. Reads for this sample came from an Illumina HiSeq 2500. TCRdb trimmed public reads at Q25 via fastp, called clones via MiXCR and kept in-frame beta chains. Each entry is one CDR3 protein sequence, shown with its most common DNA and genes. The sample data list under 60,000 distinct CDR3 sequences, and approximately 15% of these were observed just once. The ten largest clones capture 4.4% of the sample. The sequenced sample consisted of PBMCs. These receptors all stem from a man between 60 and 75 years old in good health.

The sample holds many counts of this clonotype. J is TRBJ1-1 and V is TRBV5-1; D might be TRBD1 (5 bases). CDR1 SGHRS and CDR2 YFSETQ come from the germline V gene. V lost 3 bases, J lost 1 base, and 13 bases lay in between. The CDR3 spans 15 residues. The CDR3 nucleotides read TGCGCCAGCAGCTCCCCGACCGGGGGGAACACTGAAGCTTTCTTT. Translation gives CASSSPTGGNTEAFF.

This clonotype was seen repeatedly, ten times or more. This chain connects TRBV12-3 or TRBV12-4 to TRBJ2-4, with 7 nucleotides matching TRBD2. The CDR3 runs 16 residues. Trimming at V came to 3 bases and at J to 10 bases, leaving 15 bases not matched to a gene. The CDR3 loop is CASSFGWGGAGVIQYF. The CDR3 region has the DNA TGTGCCAGCAGTTTTGGGTGGGGAGGGGCTGGCGTAATTCAGTACTTC.

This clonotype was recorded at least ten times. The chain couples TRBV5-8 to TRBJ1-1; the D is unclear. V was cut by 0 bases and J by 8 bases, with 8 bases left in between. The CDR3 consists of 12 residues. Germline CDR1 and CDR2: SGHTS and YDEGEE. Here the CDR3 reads CASSLAWGEAFF. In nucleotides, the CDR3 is TGTGCCAGCAGCTTGGCCTGGGGAGAAGCTTTCTTT.

The CDR3 loop reads CASSLGGREYHNEQFF. The CDR3 DNA reads as TGCGCCAGCAGCTTGGGGGGCAGGGAGTACCACAATGAGCAGTTCTTC. The V call is TRBV5-1, the J call TRBJ2-1; D possibly uses TRBD1 or TRBD2 (5 bases each). Germline-derived CDR1 and CDR2 are SGHRS and YFSETQ. This CDR3 is built from 16 residues. Deletions cut 0 bases from V and 5 bases from J, with 15 bases between. The whole variable domain, filled in from reference TRBV5-1 and TRBJ2-1, reads KAGVTQTPRYLIKTRGQQVTLSCSPISGHRSVSWYQQTPGQGLQFLFEYFSETQRNKGNFPGRFSGRQFSNSRSEMNVSTLELGDSALYLCASSLGGREYHNEQFFGPGTRLTVL.

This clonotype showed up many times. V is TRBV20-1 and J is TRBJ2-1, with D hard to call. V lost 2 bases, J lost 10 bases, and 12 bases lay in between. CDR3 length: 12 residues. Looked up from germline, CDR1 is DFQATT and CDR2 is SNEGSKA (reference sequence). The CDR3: CSARHSSWEQFF. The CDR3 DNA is TGCAGTGCTAGACACAGTTCCTGGGAGCAGTTCTTC.

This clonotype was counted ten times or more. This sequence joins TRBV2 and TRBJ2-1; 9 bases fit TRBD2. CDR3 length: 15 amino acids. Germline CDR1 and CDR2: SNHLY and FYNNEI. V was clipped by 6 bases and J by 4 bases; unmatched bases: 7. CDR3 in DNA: TGTGCCAGCAGGAAGGGGCGGGAGGGATACAATGAGCAGTTCTTC. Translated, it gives CASRKGREGYNEQFF.

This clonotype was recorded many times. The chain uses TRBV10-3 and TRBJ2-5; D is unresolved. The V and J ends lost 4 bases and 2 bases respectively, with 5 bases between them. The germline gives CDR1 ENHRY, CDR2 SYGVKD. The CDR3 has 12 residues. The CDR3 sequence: CAISVAQETQYF. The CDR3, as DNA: TGTGCCATCAGTGTGGCGCAAGAGACCCAGTACTTC.

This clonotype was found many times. In DNA, the CDR3 is TGTGCCAGCAGTCAGACAGCGGGAGGGGTGGGCGAGCAGTACTTC. It encodes CASSQTAGGVGEQYF. The chain combines TRBV7-2 with TRBJ2-7; 10 bases match TRBD2. Germline CDR1 and CDR2: SGHTA and FQGNSA. The junction had 11 bases not matched to a gene; V was cut back by 6 bases and J by 6 bases. The CDR3 runs 15 residues. Full variable domain (rest looked up from reference TRBV7-2 and TRBJ2-7): GAGVSQSPSNKVTEKGKDVELRCDPISGHTALYWYRQSLGQGLEFLIYFQGNSAPDKSGLPSDRFSAERTGGSVSTLTIQRTQQEDSAVYLCASSQTAGGVGEQYFGPGTRLTVT.

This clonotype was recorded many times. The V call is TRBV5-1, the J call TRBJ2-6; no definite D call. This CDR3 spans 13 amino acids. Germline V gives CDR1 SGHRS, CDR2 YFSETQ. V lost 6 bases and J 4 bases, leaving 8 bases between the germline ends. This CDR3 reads CASNPPGANVLTF. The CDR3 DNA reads TGCGCCAGCAACCCCCCCGGGGCCAACGTCCTGACTTTC.

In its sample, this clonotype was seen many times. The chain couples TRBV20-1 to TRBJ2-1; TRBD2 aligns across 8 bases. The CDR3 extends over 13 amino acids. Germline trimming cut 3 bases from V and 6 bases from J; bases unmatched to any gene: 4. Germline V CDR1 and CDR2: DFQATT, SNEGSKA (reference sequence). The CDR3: CSASRGLANEQFF. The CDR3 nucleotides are TGCAGTGCTAGTCGAGGACTAGCCAATGAGCAGTTCTTC.

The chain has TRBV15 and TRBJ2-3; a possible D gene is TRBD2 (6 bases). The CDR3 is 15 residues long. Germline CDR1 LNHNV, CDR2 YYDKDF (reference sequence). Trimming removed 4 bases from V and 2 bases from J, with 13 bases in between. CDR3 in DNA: TGTGCCACCAGCACCGGGAGACTCGCCACAGATACGCAGTATTTT. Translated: CATSTGRLATDTQYF.

CDR3 bases: TGCAGCGTTGGATTTCAGGCCGAAAAACTGTTTTTT. This codes for CSVGFQAEKLFF. The rearrangement links TRBV29-1 to TRBJ1-4; D is uncertain. The V end lost 4 bases, the J end lost 8 bases, and 11 bases lay between the germline ends. The CDR3 runs to 12 residues. Germline V gene data show CDR1 as SQVTM and CDR2 as ANQGSEA.

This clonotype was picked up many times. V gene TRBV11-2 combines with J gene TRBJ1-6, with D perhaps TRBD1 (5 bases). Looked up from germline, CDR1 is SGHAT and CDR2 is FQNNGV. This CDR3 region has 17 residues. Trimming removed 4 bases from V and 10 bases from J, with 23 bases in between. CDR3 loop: CASSSQGNWGRKSPLHF. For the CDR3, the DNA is TGTGCCAGCAGCTCCCAGGGTAATTGGGGAAGGAAATCACCCCTCCACTTT. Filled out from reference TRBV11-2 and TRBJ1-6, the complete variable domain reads EAGVAQSPRYKIIEKRQSVAFWCNPISGHATLYWYQQILGQGPKLLIQFQNNGVVDDSQLPKDRFSAERLKGVDSTLKIQPAKLEDSAVYLCASSSQGNWGRKSPLHFGNGTRLTVT.

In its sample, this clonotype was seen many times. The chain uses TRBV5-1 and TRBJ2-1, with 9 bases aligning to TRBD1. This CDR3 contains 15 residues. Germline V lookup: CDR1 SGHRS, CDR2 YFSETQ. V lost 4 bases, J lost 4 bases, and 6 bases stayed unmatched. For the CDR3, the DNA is TGCGCCAGCAGCCGATCGGGGACAGGGTACAATGAGCAGTTCTTC. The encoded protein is CASSRSGTGYNEQFF.

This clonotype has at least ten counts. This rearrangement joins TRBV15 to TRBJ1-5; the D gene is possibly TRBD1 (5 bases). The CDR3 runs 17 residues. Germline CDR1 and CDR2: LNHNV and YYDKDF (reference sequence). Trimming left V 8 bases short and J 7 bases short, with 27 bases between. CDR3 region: CATEAGSKAASGQPQHF. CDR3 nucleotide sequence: TGTGCCACCGAGGCAGGGAGCAAGGCGGCGAGCGGGCAGCCCCAGCATTTT. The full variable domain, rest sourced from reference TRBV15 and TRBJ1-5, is DAMVIQNPRYQVTQFGKPVTLSCSQTLNHNVMYWYQQKSSQAPKLLFHYYDKDFNNEADTPDNFQSRRPNTSFCFLDIRSPGLGDTAMYLCATEAGSKAASGQPQHFGDGTRLSIL.

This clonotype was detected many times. The CDR3 reads CATSRDGGAHTGELFF. CDR3 nucleotide sequence: TGTGCCACCAGCAGAGACGGAGGAGCCCACACCGGGGAGCTGTTTTTT. The rearrangement uses TRBV15 and TRBJ2-2, with D tentatively TRBD2 (5 bases). The CDR3 loop spans 16 amino acids. Trimming pared 0 bases from V and 3 bases from J, leaving 11 bases between. Germline CDR1 is LNHNV and CDR2 is YYDKDF (reference sequence). The whole variable domain, filled in from reference TRBV15 and TRBJ2-2, reads DAMVIQNPRYQVTQFGKPVTLSCSQTLNHNVMYWYQQKSSQAPKLLFHYYDKDFNNEADTPDNFQSRRPNTSFCFLDIRSPGLGDTAMYLCATSRDGGAHTGELFFGEGSRLTVL.

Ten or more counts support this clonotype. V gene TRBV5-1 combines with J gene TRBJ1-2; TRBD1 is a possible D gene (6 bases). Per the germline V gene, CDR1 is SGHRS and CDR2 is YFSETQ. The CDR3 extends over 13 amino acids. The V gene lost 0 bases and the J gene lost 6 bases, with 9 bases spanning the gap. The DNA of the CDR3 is TGCGCCAGCAGCTTGGCGACAGGAGATGGCTACACCTTC. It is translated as CASSLATGDGYTF.

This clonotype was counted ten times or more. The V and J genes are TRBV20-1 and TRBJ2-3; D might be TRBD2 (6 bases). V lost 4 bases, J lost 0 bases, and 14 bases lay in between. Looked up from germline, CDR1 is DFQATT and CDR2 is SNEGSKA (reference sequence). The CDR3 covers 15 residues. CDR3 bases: TGCAGTGCTACCCCGCCCAGCGGGAGCACAGATACGCAGTATTTT. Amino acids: CSATPPSGSTDTQYF.

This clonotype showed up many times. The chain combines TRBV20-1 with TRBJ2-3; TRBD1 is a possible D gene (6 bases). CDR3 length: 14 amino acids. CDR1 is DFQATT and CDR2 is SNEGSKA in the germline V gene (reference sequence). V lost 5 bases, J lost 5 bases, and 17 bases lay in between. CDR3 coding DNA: TGCAGTGCTTCGGACAGAATCCTCTTAGATACGCAGTATTTT. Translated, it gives CSASDRILLDTQYF.

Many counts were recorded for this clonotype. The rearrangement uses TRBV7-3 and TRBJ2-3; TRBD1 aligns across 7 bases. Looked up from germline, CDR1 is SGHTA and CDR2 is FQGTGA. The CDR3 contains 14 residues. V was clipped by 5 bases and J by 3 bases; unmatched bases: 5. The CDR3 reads CASSPTTGTDTQYF. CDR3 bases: TGTGCCAGCAGCCCGACGACAGGGACAGATACGCAGTATTTT.

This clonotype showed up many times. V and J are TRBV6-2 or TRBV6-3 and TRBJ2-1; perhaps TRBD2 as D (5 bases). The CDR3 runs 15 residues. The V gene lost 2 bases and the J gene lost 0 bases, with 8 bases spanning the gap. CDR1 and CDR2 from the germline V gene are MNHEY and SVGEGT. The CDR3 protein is CASSYEGSSYNEQFF. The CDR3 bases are TGTGCCAGCAGTTACGAGGGTAGCTCCTACAATGAGCAGTTCTTC.

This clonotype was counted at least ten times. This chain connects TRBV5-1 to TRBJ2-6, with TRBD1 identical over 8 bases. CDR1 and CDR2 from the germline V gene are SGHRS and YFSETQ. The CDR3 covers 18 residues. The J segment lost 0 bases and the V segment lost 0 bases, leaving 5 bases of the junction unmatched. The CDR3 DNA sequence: TGCGCCAGCAGCTTGGGGACAGGGATTGTCTCTGGGGCCAACGTCCTGACTTTC. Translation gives CASSLGTGIVSGANVLTF.

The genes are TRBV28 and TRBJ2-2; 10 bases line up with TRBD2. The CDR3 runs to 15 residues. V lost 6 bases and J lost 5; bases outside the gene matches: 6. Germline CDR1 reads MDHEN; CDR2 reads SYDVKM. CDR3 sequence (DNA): TGTGCCAGCAGAAGAAGCGGGAGGGGAACCGGGGAGCTGTTTTTT. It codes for CASRRSGRGTGELFF.

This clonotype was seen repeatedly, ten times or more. CDR3 protein: CASSYVLKGGSYEQYF. Here the CDR3 DNA reads TGTGCCAGCAGTTACGTCCTGAAGGGAGGGTCCTACGAGCAGTACTTC. The chain combines TRBV6-2 or TRBV6-3 with TRBJ2-7; 7 bases map to TRBD2. Trimming took 2 bases from V and 1 from J; bases not matched to a gene: 8. Germline CDR1 and CDR2: MNHEY and SVGEGT. The CDR3 sequence is 16 residues long.

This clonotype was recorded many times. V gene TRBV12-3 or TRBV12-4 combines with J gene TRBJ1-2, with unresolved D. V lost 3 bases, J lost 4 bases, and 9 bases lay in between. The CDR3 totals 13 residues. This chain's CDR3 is CASSFSSVYGYTF. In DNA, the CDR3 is TGTGCCAGCAGTTTTTCGTCAGTCTATGGCTACACCTTC.

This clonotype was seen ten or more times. CDR3 nucleotide sequence: TGCAGTGCTCGCGTGGGAGGGGTCACAGATACGCAGTATTTT. This translates into CSARVGGVTDTQYF. The chain is built from TRBV20-1 and TRBJ2-3; 7 nucleotides align to TRBD2. The CDR3 is made up of 14 amino acids. Trimming removed 5 bases from V and 2 bases from J; junction bases left unmatched: 7. Germline V gene data show CDR1 as DFQATT and CDR2 as SNEGSKA (reference sequence).

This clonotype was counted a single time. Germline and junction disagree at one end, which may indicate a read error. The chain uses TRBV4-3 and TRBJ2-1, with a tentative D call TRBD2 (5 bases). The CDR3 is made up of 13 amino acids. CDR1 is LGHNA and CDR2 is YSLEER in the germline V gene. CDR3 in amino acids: CASSQAPAGRPLF. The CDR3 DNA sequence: TGCGCCAGTAGCCAAGCCCCGGCGGGTCGTCCGCTCTTC.

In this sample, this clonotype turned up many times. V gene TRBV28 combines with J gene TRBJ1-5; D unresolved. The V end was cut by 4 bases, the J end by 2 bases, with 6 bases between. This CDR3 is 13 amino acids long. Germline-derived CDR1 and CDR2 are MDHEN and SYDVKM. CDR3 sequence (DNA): TGTGCCAGCAGTTCCGAGCGCAATCAGCCCCAGCATTTT. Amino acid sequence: CASSSERNQPQHF.

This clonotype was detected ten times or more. CDR3: CASSLRVMNTEAFF. In nucleotides, the CDR3 is TGTGCCAGCAGTTTGAGGGTTATGAACACTGAAGCTTTCTTT. The chain employs TRBV12-3 or TRBV12-4 and TRBJ1-1; the D is unclear. The CDR3 is 14 residues long. V was trimmed by 3 bases and J by 0 bases, leaving 8 bases between them.

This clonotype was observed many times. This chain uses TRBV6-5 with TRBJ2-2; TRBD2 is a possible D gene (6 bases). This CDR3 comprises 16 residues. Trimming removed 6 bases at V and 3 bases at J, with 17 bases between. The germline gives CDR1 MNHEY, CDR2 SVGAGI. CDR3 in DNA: TGTGCCAGCAGCCAGACCGGCGGGGTTTACACCGGGGAGCTGTTTTTT. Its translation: CASSQTGGVYTGELFF.

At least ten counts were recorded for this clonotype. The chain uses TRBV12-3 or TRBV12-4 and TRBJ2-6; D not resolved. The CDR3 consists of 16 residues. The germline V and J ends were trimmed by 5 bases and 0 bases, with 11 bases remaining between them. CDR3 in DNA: TGTGCCAGCAGTGGTGGACCGACCTCTGGGGCCAACGTCCTGACTTTC. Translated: CASSGGPTSGANVLTF.